This T cell receptor (beta chain) was identified in a study of blood T cell repertoires in COVID-19. Original processing methods: How many nucleated cells were present was estimated from reference gene primer amplification. The protocol was immunoSEQ multiplex PCR, while the TCRdb copy is restricted to in-frame clones and leaves out a portion. V and J calls and clone size follow that table, whereas D and trimming were derived from the DNA. The repertoire holds around 230,000 clones, with around four fifths as singletons. Germline-derived CDR1 and CDR2 are MGHDK and SYGVNS. This CDR3 region has 15 residues. Trimming at V came to 4 bases and at J to 9 bases, leaving 12 bases not matched to a gene.

The rearrangement links TRBV25-1 to TRBJ2-3; TRBD1 matches 8 bases. The receptor was isolated from a middle-aged man with acute or convalescent COVID-19. The sequenced sample consisted of peripheral blood. CDR3 sequence (DNA): TGTGCCAGCAGTGGCTGTCGGACAGGGTGTTGGACGCAGTATTTT. Its translation: CASSGCRTGCWTQYF.